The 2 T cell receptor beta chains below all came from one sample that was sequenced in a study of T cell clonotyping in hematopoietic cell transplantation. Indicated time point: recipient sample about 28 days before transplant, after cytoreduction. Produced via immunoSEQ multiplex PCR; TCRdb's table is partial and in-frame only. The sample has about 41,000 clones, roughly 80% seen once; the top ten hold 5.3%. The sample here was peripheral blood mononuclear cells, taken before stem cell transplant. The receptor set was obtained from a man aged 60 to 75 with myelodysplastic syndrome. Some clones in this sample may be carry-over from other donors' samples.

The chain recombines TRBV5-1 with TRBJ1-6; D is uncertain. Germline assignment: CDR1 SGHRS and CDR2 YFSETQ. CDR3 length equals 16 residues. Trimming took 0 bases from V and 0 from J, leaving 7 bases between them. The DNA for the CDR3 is TGCGCCAGCAGCTTGGGAGGGTTCTCCTATAATTCACCCCTCCACTTT. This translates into CASSLGGFSYNSPLHF.

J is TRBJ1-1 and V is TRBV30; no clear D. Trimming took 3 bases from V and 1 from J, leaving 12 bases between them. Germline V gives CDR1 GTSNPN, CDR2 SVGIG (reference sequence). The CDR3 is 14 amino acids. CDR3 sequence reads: CAWSGASWNTEAFF. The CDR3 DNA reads TGTGCCTGGAGCGGTGCCAGCTGGAACACTGAAGCTTTCTTT.